Given below is one T cell receptor (beta chain) in context. It has no known antigen specificity. The record has no base qualities; no much larger clone is one base away. The data derive from a study of response to subunit inactivated influenza vaccine (dated by TCRdb to the late 2010s). Describing the broader study: Deep quantitative T cell receptor repertoire profiling was used in the study to track responses to a trivalent subunit inactivated influenza vaccine. Overall study outcomes, separate from this receptor: The authors proposed that each seasonal influenza vaccination may bring in only a limited number of new T cells.

The meaning of the sample's time point label: approximately 40 days after influenza vaccine administration. From the cysteine up to the phenylalanine, the CDR3 has a length of 15 residues. Here the CDR3 DNA is all that survives: 45 bases in frame from base 1. According to the germline V gene (reference sequence), CDR1 reads GTSNPN and CDR2 reads SVGIG. Trimming leaves V shorter by 2 bases and J shorter by 10 bases, with the junction holding 6 bases beyond the gene matches. Library preparation was by RT-PCR. Instrument on record: Illumina HiSeq 2500. TCRdb trimmed the raw reads at Q25, called clones with MiXCR and kept productive beta chains. Merged by CDR3 protein, the rows form single entries marked with the most common genes and DNA. The sample table records 540,000 or so distinct CDR3 sequences; about an eighth of these occur just once. Less than 15% of the sample goes to the ten largest clones.

This receptor chain uses TRBV30 and TRBJ2-1, with 15 central nucleotides matching TRBD2. The source of this sequence is a man aged 45-60 years who received an inactivated influenza vaccine. Donor details come from another sample of the same person, matched by shared clones. Sequenced material: PBMCs from blood, taken more than 35 days after vaccination. The nucleotide sequence is TGTGCCTGGAGTACCCCCGGGACTAGCGGGAGGGAGCAGTTCTTC. Its product reads: CAWSTPGTSGREQFF.